The rows below give T cell receptor beta chains drawn from one sample of a study of identifying expanded T cells in peripheral blood. Profiled with immunoSEQ multiplex PCR; TCRdb holds only in-frame clones, not every one. This table holds about 91,000 clones, 85% to 90% found once. Sequenced material: blood. Every receptor here comes from a person aged 18 to 70 in good health. Each CDR3 is given with its conserved first and last residue. The order of the fields is CDR3 length, D gene, V gene, J gene, clone size, CDR3 DNA, CDR3 protein. A D gene is named only where the DNA matches it firmly. Part of the rows lack a size; the others show once, few, many or a class for expanded clones.

length: 15; D: TRBD1; V: TRBV10-3; J: TRBJ1-6; size: -; DNA: TGTGCCATCAGTGCGGACAGGGGAGATGGTTCACCCCTCCACTTT; CDR3: CAISADRGDGSPLHF
length: 13; D: -; V: TRBV7-9; J: TRBJ2-7; size: -; DNA: TGTGCCAGCAGGCCCGGGGCTGCTTACGAGCAGTACTTC; CDR3: CASRPGAAYEQYF
length: 15; D: -; V: TRBV7-2; J: TRBJ2-7; size: -; DNA: TGTGCCAGCAGCTTCCGCCAAGGCCGTCGGGACGAGCAGTACTTC; CDR3: CASSFRQGRRDEQYF
length: 15; D: TRBD1; V: TRBV30; J: TRBJ2-7; size: few; DNA: TGTGCCTGGAGTTGGGACAGGGCCTCATCCTACGAGCAGTACTTC; CDR3: CAWSWDRASSYEQYF
length: 14; D: TRBD1; V: TRBV28; J: TRBJ1-5; size: -; DNA: TGTGCCAGTAGCCGTGGGACAGGGGGTCAGCCCCAGCATTTT; CDR3: CASSRGTGGQPQHF
length: 14; D: -; V: TRBV6-5; J: TRBJ2-7; size: -; DNA: TGTGCCAGCAGTGCAACAAGGACCTCCTACGAGCAGTACTTC; CDR3: CASSATRTSYEQYF
length: 16; D: -; V: TRBV5-1; J: TRBJ1-6; size: few; DNA: TGCGCCAGCAGCTTGGGGGTCGGGGGCGCGGATTCACCCCTCCACTTT; CDR3: CASSLGVGGADSPLHF
length: 18; D: TRBD2; V: TRBV7-3; J: TRBJ2-1; size: -; DNA: TGTGCCAGCAGCTCCCGCCCGGCCAGTAGCGGGAGGAACAATGAGCAGTTCTTC; CDR3: CASSSRPASSGRNNEQFF
length: 13; D: -; V: TRBV9; J: TRBJ2-1; size: -; DNA: TGTGCCAGCAGCGTAGTAGGGGCAGGTGAGCAGTTCTTC; CDR3: CASSVVGAGEQFF
length: 12; D: -; V: TRBV7-8; J: TRBJ2-1; size: -; DNA: TGTGCCAGCAGCAAGTTCGGGAATGAGCAGTTCTTC; CDR3: CASSKFGNEQFF
length: 15; D: -; V: TRBV28; J: TRBJ1-2; size: -; DNA: TGTGCCATCACCACGTATGAGGGGAACAACTATGGCTACACCTTC; CDR3: CAITTYEGNNYGYTF
length: 15; D: TRBD1; V: TRBV18; J: TRBJ2-5; size: -; DNA: TGTGCCAGCTCACCGAACGACAGGGTCCAAGAGACCCAGTACTTC; CDR3: CASSPNDRVQETQYF
length: 15; D: TRBD2; V: TRBV9; J: TRBJ2-3; size: -; DNA: TGTGCCAGCAGCGTAGTGGGAGCGGGAAGGGATACGCAGTATTTT; CDR3: CASSVVGAGRDTQYF
length: 16; D: -; V: TRBV5-4; J: TRBJ2-5; size: -; DNA: TGTGCCAGCAGCGCGGACCCTGACTCCGTCTTAAAGACCCAGTACTTC; CDR3: CASSADPDSVLKTQYF
length: 15; D: TRBD1; V: TRBV19; J: TRBJ2-3; size: -; DNA: TGTGCCAGTAGTGGGGCAGGGGGCGCATCAGATACGCAGTATTTT; CDR3: CASSGAGGASDTQYF
length: 16; D: TRBD1; V: TRBV5-4; J: TRBJ1-6; size: -; DNA: TGTGCCAGCAGCTTGGCGCGGACAGGGACGGATTCACCCCTCCACTTT; CDR3: CASSLARTGTDSPLHF
length: 15; D: TRBD2; V: TRBV6-5; J: TRBJ2-5; size: -; DNA: TGTGCCAGCAGTTACTCTGCGGGGGGGCTCGAGACCCAGTACTTC; CDR3: CASSYSAGGLETQYF
length: 17; D: TRBD1; V: TRBV19; J: TRBJ1-2; size: -; DNA: TGTGCCAGTAGTACTCCGGGACAGGGAGGCGTCAACTATGGCTACACCTTC; CDR3: CASSTPGQGGVNYGYTF
length: 16; D: -; V: TRBV21-1; J: TRBJ1-2; size: -; DNA: TGTGCCAGCAGCAGACCGTCCGGGACAGAAAGGGATGGCTACACCTTC; CDR3: CASSRPSGTERDGYTF
length: 15; D: TRBD2; V: TRBV5-1; J: TRBJ2-1; size: -; DNA: TGCGCCAGCAGCTTAGCGGGAGGCACCTACAATGAGCAGTTCTTC; CDR3: CASSLAGGTYNEQFF
length: 15; D: TRBD1; V: TRBV28; J: TRBJ1-6; size: -; DNA: TGTGCCAGCAGTTTCCCGGGACAGGGGGGTTCACCCCTCCACTTT; CDR3: CASSFPGQGGSPLHF
length: 16; D: TRBD1; V: TRBV7-6; J: TRBJ2-5; size: -; DNA: TGTGCCAGCAGCAGACACTCACAGGGGGCGCGGGAGACCCAGTACTTC; CDR3: CASSRHSQGARETQYF
length: 13; D: -; V: TRBV18; J: TRBJ1-5; size: -; DNA: TGTGCCAGCTCACCAGAGGGCCATCAGCCCCAGCATTTT; CDR3: CASSPEGHQPQHF
length: 17; D: TRBD2; V: TRBV11-3; J: TRBJ2-7; size: -; DNA: TGTGCCAGCAGCTTAAAGGGGACTAGCGGGAATGTCTGCGAGCAGTACTTC; CDR3: CASSLKGTSGNVCEQYF
length: 16; D: TRBD1; V: TRBV5-5; J: TRBJ1-2; size: -; DNA: TGTGCCAGCAACTCCAACGGCAGGGGGCTAATCTATGGCTACACCTTC; CDR3: CASNSNGRGLIYGYTF